The clone carrying this TCR beta chain was counted a few times. The study recruited people aged roughly 18 to 89 years across approximately 25 US areas. Under the authors' procedure: Estimation of nucleated cell counts relied on the amplification of reference gene primers. The assay was immunoSEQ multiplex PCR, and TCRdb's table has in-frame clones only and misses some. The DNA gave D and trimming, while V, J and clone size come from that table. The table shows under 200,000 clones, with 65% to 85% occurring only once. Germline assignment: CDR1 MGHDK and CDR2 SYGVNS. Trimming stripped 3 bases from V and 0 bases from J, with 5 bases between. The CDR3 is 14 amino acids. This specimen comes from a study of blood T cell repertoires in COVID-19. Study as a whole: Sites in the United States, Italy and Spain provided acute and convalescent COVID-19 samples.

The rearrangement links TRBV25-1 to TRBJ2-2, with D possibly TRBD1 on 5 matching bases. The specimen was PBMCs or T cells enriched from blood (not recorded which). The clonotype was recovered from a woman aged 45-65 years in a cohort exposed to, infected with or recovered from COVID-19 (not recorded which). The CDR3 protein is CASSDRANTGELFF. CDR3 sequence (DNA): TGTGCCAGCAGTGACAGGGCGAACACCGGGGAGCTGTTTTTT.